The present T cell receptor beta chain was sequenced within a study of T cells in Graves' hyperthyroidism and ophthalmopathy. If no ophthalmopathy progression occurred within 18 months, Graves' hyperthyroidism was stable. Researchers took RNA transcripts and amplified the TCR beta CDR3 regions from them. Initially, a first-round RT-PCR of the TCR CDR3 employed the HTBI primer set. TCRdb fed the multiplex PCR reads into MiXCR, producing one record per CDR3 protein. Here the sample spans a few hundred thousand distinct CDR3 sequences, roughly 46% being singletons. Study-level results: Most thyroid clonotypes expanded above 0.001 appeared in blood too. From stable hyperthyroidism, ophthalmopathy was set apart by a 13 V-J model. The model anticipated ophthalmopathy a median about 7.1 months pre-onset.

This clonotype was counted at least ten times. Its target is not known. CDR3 length equals 12 residues. Looked up from germline, CDR1 is DFQATT and CDR2 is SNEGSKA (reference sequence). With 7 bases removed from V and 3 bases from J, the gap between germline ends came to 12 bases. The origin of this receptor is a woman between 18 and 30 years old with Graves' hyperthyroidism. V is TRBV20-1 and J is TRBJ1-1, with no clear D. The sample was peripheral blood or thyroid tissue (not recorded which). The CDR3 protein is CSGLSGYTEAFF. The CDR3 DNA reads TGCAGTGGGCTGTCGGGGTACACTGAAGCTTTCTTT.